Below, 28 T cell receptor beta chains from the same sample are listed, as sequenced in a study of siplizumab effects on memory and regulatory T cells. Here immunoSEQ multiplex PCR was the method, and the copy in TCRdb shows in-frame clones only, minus some. The sample records about 100,000 clones, approximately 91% being singletons. Source material: non-Treg CD4+ T cells sorted from blood. The source is a human donor in good health.

This chain connects TRBV19 to TRBJ1-1, with a weak D call TRBD1 (6 bases). The germline V gene encodes CDR1 LNHDA and CDR2 SQIVND (reference sequence). CDR3 size: 15 residues. Trimming pared 1 base from V and 0 bases from J, leaving 9 bases between. In nucleotides, the CDR3 is TGTGCCAGTAGTATAGGGGGGGCCTTGAACACTGAAGCTTTCTTT. Translated, it gives CASSIGGALNTEAFF.

The rearrangement uses TRBV6-6 and TRBJ2-7; perhaps TRBD2 as D (5 bases). This CDR3 is built from 13 residues. Germline V gene sequence: CDR1 MNHNY, CDR2 SVGAGI (reference sequence). Trimming took off 6 bases at V and 7 bases at J, with 16 bases between the two ends. The CDR3 DNA reads as TGTGCCAGCAGACTATACCCGTCGGGAGAGCAGTACTTC. Translating gives CASRLYPSGEQYF.

This chain connects TRBV9 to TRBJ2-1, with D unresolved. There are 13 residues in the CDR3. V shed 0 bases and J shed 6 bases, with 7 bases lying between them. Germline values: CDR1 SGDLS, CDR2 YYNGEE. This CDR3 is CASSVAFTNEQFF. Written as DNA, the CDR3 is TGTGCCAGCAGCGTAGCTTTTACCAATGAGCAGTTCTTC. Drawing the rest from reference TRBV9 and TRBJ2-1, the complete variable domain is DSGVTQTPKHLITATGQRVTLRCSPRSGDLSVYWYQQSLDQGLQFLIQYYNGEERAKGNILERFSAQQFPDLHSELNLSSLELGDSALYFCASSVAFTNEQFFGPGTRLTVL.

The V and J genes are TRBV2 and TRBJ2-5, with a tentative D call TRBD2 (5 bases). Per germline, CDR1 SNHLY and CDR2 FYNNEI. V shed 1 base and J shed 5 bases, with 11 bases lying between them. The CDR3 is made up of 14 amino acids. CDR3 region: CASSEGGAVETQYF. CDR3 in DNA: TGTGCCAGCAGTGAAGGGGGAGCGGTTGAGACCCAGTACTTC.

This chain links TRBV5-8 with TRBJ1-5, with D unclear. Germline lookup yields CDR1 SGHTS and CDR2 YDEGEE. The CDR3 totals 13 residues. Trimming took off 0 bases at V and 7 bases at J, with 8 bases between the two ends. The CDR3 DNA is TGTGCCAGCAGCTTGGCCTATGGGCAGCCCCAGCATTTT. It encodes CASSLAYGQPQHF. Full variable domain (rest looked up from reference TRBV5-8 and TRBJ1-5): EAGVTQSPTHLIKTRGQQATLRCSPISGHTSVYWYQQALGLGLQFLLWYDEGEERNRGNFPPRFSGRQFPNYSSELNVNALELEDSALYLCASSLAYGQPQHFGDGTRLSIL.

The genes are TRBV4-3 and TRBJ2-1, with TRBD2 as a possible D gene (5 bases). The CDR3 consists of 15 residues. V lost 0 bases, J lost 4 bases, and 10 bases lay in between. Germline V lookup: CDR1 LGHNA, CDR2 YSLEER. The CDR3 reads CASSQDPSGYNEQFF. In nucleotides, the CDR3 is TGCGCCAGCAGCCAAGATCCTTCGGGGTACAATGAGCAGTTCTTC.

The chain combines TRBV25-1 with TRBJ2-1, with 11 bases aligning to TRBD2. V was clipped by 6 bases and J by 0 bases; unmatched bases: 4. The CDR3 totals 16 residues. Germline V gives CDR1 MGHDK, CDR2 SYGVNS. CDR3 in amino acids: CASRETSGTSYNEQFF. Here the CDR3 DNA reads TGTGCCAGCAGGGAGACTAGCGGGACCTCCTACAATGAGCAGTTCTTC.

V usage is TRBV29-1 and J usage is TRBJ2-1, with 13 bases identical to TRBD2. This CDR3 has 16 amino acids. Germline V gene lookup returns CDR1 SQVTM and CDR2 ANQGSEA. Losses at the gene ends were 6 bases for V and 3 bases for J; bases not matched to a gene: 8. CDR3 nucleotide sequence: TGCAGCGTCCTCATTCGGACTAGCGGGAGCTACAATGAGCAGTTCTTC. Its translation is CSVLIRTSGSYNEQFF.

CDR3 loop: CASSLSHEQYF. The CDR3 DNA follows: TGTGCCAGCAGTTTATCCCACGAGCAGTACTTC. V is TRBV28 and J is TRBJ2-7; D remains ambiguous. Trimming stripped 1 base from V and 5 bases from J, with 3 bases between. This CDR3 is built from 11 residues. Looked up from germline, CDR1 is MDHEN and CDR2 is SYDVKM.

The chain uses TRBV5-6 and TRBJ2-7, with D perhaps matching TRBD2 (5 bases). V was pared by 3 bases and J by 1 base, with 17 bases between. Germline CDR1 SGHDT, CDR2 YYEEEE. The CDR3 loop spans 16 amino acids. The DNA of the CDR3 is TGTGCCAGCAGCTCCCTAGGTCAAGCGGTATCCTACGAGCAGTACTTC. This codes for CASSSLGQAVSYEQYF.

This rearrangement joins TRBV27 to TRBJ2-2; D uncertain. Deletions cut 9 bases from V and 1 base from J, with 12 bases between. The V gene's germline CDR1 is MNHEY and CDR2 SMNVEV (reference sequence). This CDR3 contains 14 residues. The CDR3 region is CASGQLQNTGELFF. The DNA of the CDR3 is TGTGCCAGTGGGCAGCTACAGAACACCGGGGAGCTGTTTTTT.

CDR3 sequence reads: CASSLALNRDEQYF. CDR3 nucleotides: TGCGCCAGCAGCTTGGCCCTGAACAGGGACGAGCAGTACTTC. The chain links TRBV5-1 to TRBJ2-7, with D perhaps matching TRBD1 (6 bases). Per the germline V gene, CDR1 is SGHRS and CDR2 is YFSETQ. V was shortened by 0 bases and J by 5 bases, with 12 bases between the two germline ends. The length of the CDR3 is 14 residues.

For this clone: Other nucleotide sequences in the sample specify the same CDR3. This rearrangement joins TRBV9 to TRBJ1-1, with D possibly TRBD1 on 5 matching bases. Trimming removed 2 bases at V and 1 base at J, with 9 bases between. This CDR3 region has 14 residues. The germline V gene encodes CDR1 SGDLS and CDR2 YYNGEE. The CDR3 protein is CASSVGPENTEAFF. DNA for the CDR3: TGTGCCAGCAGCGTGGGGCCTGAGAACACTGAAGCTTTCTTT.

The J gene is TRBJ2-5, the V gene TRBV9; D possibly matches TRBD1 or TRBD2 (5 bases each). Trimming stripped 2 bases from V and 3 bases from J, with 11 bases between. Germline lookup yields CDR1 SGDLS and CDR2 YYNGEE. The CDR3 runs to 14 residues. CDR3 sequence reads: CASSVGTAEETQYF. DNA for the CDR3: TGTGCCAGCAGCGTTGGGACGGCGGAAGAGACCCAGTACTTC.

V usage is TRBV6-5 and J usage is TRBJ2-3; 8 bases agree with TRBD2. Germline CDR1 reads MNHEY; CDR2 reads SVGAGI. Trimming at V came to 1 base and at J to 6 bases, leaving 9 bases not matched to a gene. This CDR3 spans 16 amino acids. CDR3 coding DNA: TGTGCCAGCAGTTACTTCTTCGGGAGGGAGAAGGATACGCAGTATTTT. Amino acid sequence: CASSYFFGREKDTQYF.

J is TRBJ1-1 and V is TRBV7-9; possible D gene TRBD1, 5 bases. The V gene's germline CDR1 is SEHNR and CDR2 FQNEAQ (reference sequence). Trimming shortened V by 2 bases and J by 3 bases, and 10 bases separated the two germline ends. The CDR3 is 14 residues long. DNA of the CDR3: TGTGCCAGCAGCTTACCGGGGGAGCACACTGAAGCTTTCTTT. It is translated as CASSLPGEHTEAFF.

V usage is TRBV28 and J usage is TRBJ2-1; D is undetermined. The CDR3 totals 16 residues. Germline V gives CDR1 MDHEN, CDR2 SYDVKM. Between the trimmed V and J ends, which lost 5 bases and 0 bases, there was a span of 14 bases. CDR3 DNA: TGTGCCAGCAGTCCTCCCGGACCGGTCTCCTACAATGAGCAGTTCTTC. Translation gives CASSPPGPVSYNEQFF.

The gene calls are TRBV5-1 and TRBJ2-5; TRBD2 agrees at 7 bases. The CDR3 is made up of 17 amino acids. Germline V gives CDR1 SGHRS, CDR2 YFSETQ. V was pared by 0 bases and J by 2 bases, with 10 bases of the junction left unmatched. The CDR3 loop is CASSLDHGGGSQETQYF. The CDR3 DNA reads TGCGCCAGCAGCTTGGATCATGGGGGAGGGTCGCAAGAGACCCAGTACTTC.

The rearrangement uses TRBV11-1 and TRBJ2-7; D is possibly TRBD2 (7 bases). CDR1 and CDR2 from the germline V gene are SGHAT and FQDESV (reference sequence). Trimming removed 5 bases from V and 6 bases from J, with 20 bases in between. The CDR3 has 15 amino acids. CDR3: CASSKTGTPGGEQYF. In DNA form, the CDR3 reads TGTGCCAGCAGCAAGACCGGGACACCGGGAGGCGAGCAGTACTTC.

V usage is TRBV6-5 and J usage is TRBJ2-2; D gene uncertain. V lost 0 bases, J lost 7 bases, and 9 bases lay in between. Germline values: CDR1 MNHEY, CDR2 SVGAGI. This CDR3 has 14 amino acids. The DNA for the CDR3 is TGTGCCAGCAGTTACTCTAGGGATATCGGGGAGCTGTTTTTT. This encodes CASSYSRDIGELFF.

The V gene is TRBV6-5, the J gene TRBJ2-7, with a weak D call TRBD2 (5 bases). Deletions cut 0 bases from V and 1 base from J, with 7 bases between. The CDR3 runs to 14 residues. Germline CDR1 and CDR2: MNHEY and SVGAGI. Here the CDR3 reads CASSYSRASYEQYF. The CDR3 bases are TGTGCCAGCAGTTACTCGAGGGCTTCCTACGAGCAGTACTTC.

The J gene is TRBJ2-2, the V gene TRBV27; 12 positions agree with TRBD2. Unmatched junction bases numbered 5, after V lost 6 bases and J lost 6 bases. The CDR3 sequence is 15 residues long. Germline V gene data show CDR1 as MNHEY and CDR2 as SMNVEV (reference sequence). CDR3 protein: CASRRLAGEPGELFF. The CDR3 coding sequence is TGTGCCAGCAGGAGACTAGCGGGAGAGCCCGGGGAGCTGTTTTTT.

This clone was recorded a few times. J is TRBJ2-5 and V is TRBV7-9, with unresolved D. CDR3 length equals 12 residues. V was pared by 2 bases and J by 0 bases, with 1 base between. The germline gives CDR1 SEHNR, CDR2 FQNEAQ (reference sequence). For the CDR3, the DNA is TGTGCCAGCAGCTTACACCAAGAGACCCAGTACTTC. Its translation is CASSLHQETQYF.

V and J are TRBV5-4 and TRBJ2-7, with 7 bases aligning to TRBD1. V dropped 0 bases and J dropped 6; count of bases not matched to a gene: 9. The CDR3 is 15 residues long. The germline V gene encodes CDR1 SGHNT and CDR2 YYREEE (reference sequence). The CDR3: CASSLGGQLIGEQYF. The CDR3 nucleotides read TGTGCCAGCAGCTTGGGGGGACAGCTGATAGGCGAGCAGTACTTC.

This chain connects TRBV5-1 to TRBJ1-3; unclear D gene. CDR3 length: 13 amino acids. V lost 3 bases to trimming and J lost 3 bases, with 7 bases between them. The germline gives CDR1 SGHRS, CDR2 YFSETQ. The CDR3 region is CASSSSIGNTIYF. DNA for the CDR3: TGCGCCAGCAGCTCGTCAATTGGAAACACCATATATTTT.

The chain combines TRBV15 with TRBJ1-1; maybe TRBD1 (6 bases). The length of the CDR3 is 18 residues. Germline-derived CDR1 and CDR2 are LNHNV and YYDKDF (reference sequence). Between the trimmed V and J ends, which lost 0 bases and 0 bases, there was a span of 17 bases. The CDR3 loop is CATSRDKWGQEMNTEAFF. The CDR3 region has the DNA TGTGCCACCAGCAGAGATAAGTGGGGGCAAGAGATGAACACTGAAGCTTTCTTT.

The chain couples TRBV21-1 to TRBJ1-1; the table assigns TRBD1, which was not confirmed against the DNA. TRBV21-1 is shown as a pseudogene. This CDR3 has 12 residues. CDR3 coding DNA: TGTGCCAGATCAAAAGGGGGCACTGAAGCTTTCTTT. It specifies CARSKGGTEAFF.

This clone was detected only once. V gene TRBV30 combines with J gene TRBJ1-2; 7 nucleotides line up with TRBD1. The CDR3 has 17 amino acids. Unmatched junction bases numbered 13, after V lost 3 bases and J lost 0 bases. The germline V gene encodes CDR1 GTSNPN and CDR2 SVGIG (reference sequence). The CDR3 bases are TGTGCCTGGAGGAGGGACGCAGGGGGAGTAGCTAACTATGGCTACACCTTC. It encodes CAWRRDAGGVANYGYTF.